Detailed here is one T cell receptor beta chain. Its specificity is not known. This entry comes from a study of CD8+CD57+ T cells in acquired aplastic anemia. The wider study: Across the sorted CD4+ and CD8+ cells, DNA amounts averaged roughly 3.5 ug. In CD4+ cells, healthy donors produced an average of approximately 11 million reads.

Study results and limitations: Controls did not differ significantly from patients in CD8+ Simpson's diversity. Patients and controls turned out to have roughly 30 CD8+ CDR3 sequences in common.

TCR beta VDJ combinations and CDR3 sequences were profiled from genomic DNA. In TCRdb, the reads were re-called with MiXCR into one record per CDR3 protein. Among 350,000 to 450,000 distinct CDR3 sequences, 55% to 70% were seen once, and the ten largest hold approximately 3.8%. CDR3 length: 15 amino acids. The germline V and J ends were trimmed by 0 bases and 2 bases, with 11 bases remaining between them. The V gene's germline CDR1 is MNHEY and CDR2 SVGAGI. Material for sequencing was sorted CD4+, CD8+, or CD8+CD57+ T cells (not recorded which) from PBMCs. The clonotype originates from a human donor in good health, serving as a control. The rearrangement uses TRBV6-5 and TRBJ2-7, with D perhaps given as TRBD1 or TRBD2 (5 bases each). CDR3 sequence: CASSYSSGPTYEQYF. The CDR3 nucleotides read TGTGCCAGCAGTTACTCTTCGGGGCCAACCTACGAGCAGTACTTC.